A single sample is the source of the 15 T cell receptor beta chains below, sequenced in a study of shared clonotypes between healthy human individuals. Here immunoSEQ multiplex PCR was the method, and the copy in TCRdb shows in-frame clones only, minus some. The sample includes about 700,000 clones, roughly 94% of them seen just once. CD8 cells classed as naive were CD45RO-negative and positively selected for CCR7, excluding terminally differentiated effector memory CD45RA+ cells. Sequencing was performed on naive CD8+ T cells sorted from blood. These receptors all stem from a man aged 25 to 40 in good health.

The chain links TRBV7-9 to TRBJ1-2; 9 bases match TRBD1. The trim removed 0 bases at V and 4 bases at J, leaving 3 bases unmatched. Germline V gene data show CDR1 as SEHNR and CDR2 as FQNEAQ (reference sequence). The CDR3 contains 15 residues. The CDR3 bases are TGTGCCAGCAGCTTAGCGCAGACAGGGGGCTATGGCTACACCTTC. Protein: CASSLAQTGGYGYTF.

The rearrangement joins TRBV28 to TRBJ1-5, with D possibly matching TRBD1 (5 bases). This CDR3 comprises 19 residues. Trimming took 1 base from V and 6 from J, leaving 25 bases between them. Per the germline V gene, CDR1 is MDHEN and CDR2 is SYDVKM. CDR3 residues: CASSLFRMTAGTAGQPQHF. CDR3 in DNA: TGTGCCAGCAGTTTATTTAGGATGACCGCAGGGACGGCAGGTCAGCCCCAGCATTTT.

The genes are TRBV6-6 and TRBJ1-5; no firm D call. Germline assignment: CDR1 MNHNY and CDR2 SVGAGI (reference sequence). There are 15 residues in the CDR3. V lost 7 bases, J lost 2 bases, and 15 bases lay in between. CDR3 in amino acids: CASTPALVGNQPQHF. The CDR3 DNA is TGTGCCAGCACCCCCGCCTTAGTAGGCAATCAGCCCCAGCATTTT.

V usage is TRBV10-2 and J usage is TRBJ1-1; D is unresolved. Germline lookup yields CDR1 WSHSY and CDR2 SAAADI. V was pared by 0 bases and J by 1 base, with 9 bases between. The CDR3 runs 15 residues. CDR3 nucleotide sequence: TGCGCCAGCAGTGAGTCCCAATCTTCGAACACTGAAGCTTTCTTT. It translates to CASSESQSSNTEAFF.

This chain links TRBV5-3 with TRBJ2-5; TRBD2 matches 13 bases. TRBV5-3 is identified as an open reading frame with a role that is uncertain. Unmatched junction bases numbered 8, after V lost 4 bases and J lost 5 bases. This CDR3 spans 16 amino acids. The CDR3 region has the DNA TGTGCCAGAAGCCCTGGACTAGCGGGAGCATATGAGACCCAGTACTTC. Translating gives CARSPGLAGAYETQYF.

The rearrangement links TRBV4-3 to TRBJ1-2, with D possibly matching TRBD1 (5 bases). This CDR3 has 13 residues. V lost 4 bases, J lost 4 bases, and 10 bases lay in between. Germline V CDR1 and CDR2: LGHNA, YSLEER. This chain's CDR3 is CASSPTGTYGYTF. The CDR3 region has the DNA TGCGCCAGCAGCCCTACGGGGACCTATGGCTACACCTTC.

In the case of this clone: The identical CDR3 is also encoded by other nucleotide sequences in the sample. The chain has TRBV29-1 and TRBJ2-5; no firm D call. CDR1 and CDR2 from the germline V gene are SQVTM and ANQGSEA. Trimming removed 4 bases from V and 1 base from J, with 7 bases in between. The length of the CDR3 is 12 residues. The CDR3 DNA follows: TGCAGCGTTGTGTCTATCCAAGAGACCCAGTACTTC. This gives the protein CSVVSIQETQYF. The full variable domain, with the rest looked up from reference TRBV29-1 and TRBJ2-5, is SAVISQKPSRDICQRGTSLTIQCQVDSQVTMMFWYRQQPGQSLTLIATANQGSEATYESGFVIDKFPISRPNLTFSTLTVSNMSPEDSSIYLCSVVSIQETQYFGPGTRLLVL.

The count of this clone is one. The chain links TRBV6-6 to TRBJ2-1, with TRBD2 matching 10 bases. Unmatched junction bases numbered 10, after V lost 6 bases and J lost 5 bases. The CDR3 runs 16 residues. The germline gives CDR1 MNHNY, CDR2 SVGAGI (reference sequence). CDR3 residues: CASRPVAGGTHNEQFF. The CDR3 bases are TGTGCCAGCAGACCCGTAGCGGGAGGTACCCACAATGAGCAGTTCTTC.

Details on this clone: One end of the junction is discordant with germline, which a read error may explain. The chain combines TRBV7-9 with TRBJ2-7, with D unresolved. The germline gives CDR1 SEHNR, CDR2 FQNEAQ (reference sequence). There are 13 residues in the CDR3. CDR3 nucleotide sequence: TGTGCCAGCAGCTTACGGGCAACATACGAGCAGTGCTTC. Protein: CASSLRATYEQCF.

J is TRBJ2-1 and V is TRBV10-2; TRBD2 might be the D (5 bases). This CDR3 spans 14 amino acids. Between the trimmed V and J ends, which lost 7 bases and 2 bases, there was a span of 12 bases. Germline values: CDR1 WSHSY, CDR2 SAAADI. CDR3 residues: CASIGLATYNEQFF. Here the CDR3 DNA reads TGCGCCAGCATTGGACTGGCCACCTACAATGAGCAGTTCTTC.

J is TRBJ2-1 and V is TRBV5-6, with 9 bases identical to TRBD1. In germline, CDR1 is SGHDT, CDR2 YYEEEE. Trimming cost V 4 bases and J 15 bases; bases outside gene matches: 8. The CDR3 has 12 amino acids. For the CDR3, the DNA is TGTGCCAGCAGCCCCGGGACAGGGTTTAGGTTCTTC. Its translation: CASSPGTGFRFF.

This clone was observed a few times. J is TRBJ2-2 and V is TRBV7-9; no reliable D call. Germline V lookup: CDR1 SEHNR, CDR2 FQNEAQ (reference sequence). The CDR3 length is 13 residues. Trimming left V 3 bases short and J 6 bases short, with 8 bases between. The CDR3, as DNA: TGTGCCAGCAGCTTTCTTCGGCCCGGGGAGCTGTTTTTT. As protein: CASSFLRPGELFF. The full variable domain, rest sourced from reference TRBV7-9 and TRBJ2-2, is DTGVSQNPRHKITKRGQNVTFRCDPISEHNRLYWYRQTLGQGPEFLTYFQNEAQLEKSRLLSDRFSAERPKGSFSTLEIQRTEQGDSAMYLCASSFLRPGELFFGEGSRLTVL.

Concerning this clone itself: The sample has other DNA sequences that encode this CDR3 too. The chain couples TRBV5-6 to TRBJ2-7; unclear D gene. The germline gives CDR1 SGHDT, CDR2 YYEEEE. This CDR3 has 11 amino acids. With 0 bases removed from V and 4 bases from J, the gap between germline ends came to 2 bases. The CDR3 spells CASSLGYEQYF. The DNA of the CDR3 is TGTGCCAGCAGCTTGGGGTACGAGCAGTACTTC.

This clone was seen once. V and J are TRBV7-9 and TRBJ2-3; a possible D gene is TRBD2 (5 bases). CDR1 and CDR2 (germline): SEHNR, FQNEAQ (reference sequence). Deletions cut 5 bases from V and 7 bases from J, with 10 bases between. The CDR3 spans 12 residues. The CDR3 DNA reads TGTGCCAGCAGCAAGAACGGGAATACGCAGTATTTT. Residues: CASSKNGNTQYF.

The V gene is TRBV9, the J gene TRBJ2-3; 7 bases fit TRBD2. The CDR3 totals 17 residues. Germline-derived CDR1 and CDR2 are SGDLS and YYNGEE. V lost 3 bases to trimming and J lost 0 bases; unmatched junction nucleotides: 10. The DNA of the CDR3 is TGTGCCAGCAGCGACCGGACTAGAGGATTCAGCACAGATACGCAGTATTTT. Protein sequence: CASSDRTRGFSTDTQYF. The full variable domain, completed using reference TRBV9 and TRBJ2-3, is DSGVTQTPKHLITATGQRVTLRCSPRSGDLSVYWYQQSLDQGLQFLIQYYNGEERAKGNILERFSAQQFPDLHSELNLSSLELGDSALYFCASSDRTRGFSTDTQYFGPGTRLTVL.